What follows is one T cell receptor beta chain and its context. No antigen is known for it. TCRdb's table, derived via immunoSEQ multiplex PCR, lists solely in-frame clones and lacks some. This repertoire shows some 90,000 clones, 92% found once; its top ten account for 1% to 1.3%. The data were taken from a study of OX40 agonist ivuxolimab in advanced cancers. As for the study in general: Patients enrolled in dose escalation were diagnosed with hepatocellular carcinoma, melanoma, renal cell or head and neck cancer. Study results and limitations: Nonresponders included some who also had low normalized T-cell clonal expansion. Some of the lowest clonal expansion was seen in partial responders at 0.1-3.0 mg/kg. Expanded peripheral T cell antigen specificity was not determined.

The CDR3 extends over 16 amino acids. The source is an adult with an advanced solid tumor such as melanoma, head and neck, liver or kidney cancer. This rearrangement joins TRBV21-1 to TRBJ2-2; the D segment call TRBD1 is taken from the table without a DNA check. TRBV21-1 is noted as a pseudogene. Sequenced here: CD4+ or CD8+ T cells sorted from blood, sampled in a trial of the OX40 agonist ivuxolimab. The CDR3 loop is CASKSPGQTNTGELFF. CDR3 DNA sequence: TGTGCCAGCAAGAGTCCGGGACAGACGAACACCGGGGAGCTGTTTTTT.